This T cell receptor beta chain emerged from a study of OX40 agonist ivuxolimab in advanced cancers. General study points: At 0.1 to 3.0 mg/kg and by week 6, CD4+ and CD8+ T cells in the blood had expanded clonally. Mean expanded clone counts were higher in CD8+ than CD4+ T cells.

Generated by immunoSEQ multiplex PCR, the TCRdb table keeps only in-frame clones and is missing some. Altogether roughly 77,000 clones are present, around 90% being singletons, with the ten largest covering 11%. Turning to this clone: Its specificity is not known. In the same sample, other DNA sequences code for this CDR3.

This CDR3 spans 13 amino acids. V lost 0 bases to trimming and J lost 3 bases, with 5 bases between them. Per the germline V gene, CDR1 is SGDLS and CDR2 is YYNGEE. The sample here was CD4+ or CD8+ T cells sorted from blood, taken in a trial of the OX40 agonist ivuxolimab. This sequence was found in an adult with an advanced solid tumor such as melanoma, head and neck, liver or kidney cancer. V gene TRBV9 combines with J gene TRBJ2-3; D gene uncertain. CDR3 protein: CASSVGRTDTQYF. The CDR3 DNA reads TGTGCCAGCAGCGTAGGGAGAACAGATACGCAGTATTTT.